This T cell receptor beta chain emerged from a study of cytomegalovirus exposure and HLA in healthy donors. At the level of the study: Of all 400 or so donors who were genotyped, roughly 81% belonged to the Caucasian-associated ancestry cluster. General study results and limits: A later analysis showed that HLA-associated TCR beta chains had undergone more clonal expansion than equally common others.

Only one count was recorded for this clone. Its antigen is still unknown. The primer mix had 60 Vbeta and 13 Jbeta primers. In the study's own analysis: The authors later counted some 76 million unique TCR beta chains, 9 million to 14 million of them shared. This table comes from immunoSEQ multiplex PCR, and its TCRdb copy is limited to in-frame clones, with some not included. V and J calls and clone size come straight from that table; D and trimming were deduced from the DNA. The sample consists of 150,000 to 200,000 clones, roughly 80% of them appearing once. CDR1 is MNHNS, CDR2 SASEGT, per germline. This CDR3 spans 14 amino acids.

The source is a female donor in good health and CMV-seronegative. What was sequenced was PBMCs. The J gene is TRBJ2-5, the V gene TRBV6-1, with TRBD2 matching 7 bases. Matching the DNA end better, TRBJ2-7 makes the J call doubtful. CDR3 coding DNA: TGTGCCAGCAGTGCTGGGGAGGGAGCCTACGAGCAGTACTTC. Translated, it gives CASSAGEGAYEQYF.